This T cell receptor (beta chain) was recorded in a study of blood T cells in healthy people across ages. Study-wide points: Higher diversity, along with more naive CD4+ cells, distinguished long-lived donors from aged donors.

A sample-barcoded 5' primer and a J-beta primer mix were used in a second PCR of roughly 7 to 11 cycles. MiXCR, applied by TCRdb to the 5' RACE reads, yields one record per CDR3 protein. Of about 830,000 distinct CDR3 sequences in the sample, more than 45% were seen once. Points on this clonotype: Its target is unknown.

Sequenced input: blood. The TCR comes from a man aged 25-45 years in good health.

The CDR3 region has the DNA TGTGCCAGCAGCTTATACAGTAGCTCCTACAATGAGCAGTTCTTC. The encoded protein is CASSLYSSSYNEQFF. The rearrangement links TRBV7-2 to TRBJ2-1; D is undetermined. Germline values: CDR1 SGHTA, CDR2 FQGNSA. The CDR3 runs to 15 residues. Trimming removed 2 bases from V and 0 bases from J, with 8 bases in between.